The following is a TCR beta chain sequence with its context. Its target is unknown. Only in-frame clones appear in the TCRdb table, and some are missing; sequencing was by immunoSEQ multiplex PCR. The sample lists some 20,000 clones, around 93% occurring once. V lost 4 bases, J lost 8 bases, and 17 bases lay in between. Germline lookup yields CDR1 SNHLY and CDR2 FYNNEI. This CDR3 spans 14 amino acids. The data stem from a study of T cells in localized non-small cell lung cancer. Study findings and constraints: Because only a single region of the tumor was sequenced, heterogeneity remains possible. Overall survival was longer when the density of T cells in the blood was higher. Detection in adjacent lung was observed for a median around 55 of the top 100 tumor clones. The greatest T cell clonality was found in uninvolved adjacent lung (higher than in tumor).

This TCR was sampled from a woman aged 40-69 years with stage I lung adenocarcinoma. V is TRBV2 and J is TRBJ1-2; a possible D gene is TRBD1 (6 bases). This specimen consisted of peripheral blood, obtained before any cancer treatment. The CDR3 is CASSADGRGGGYTF. In nucleotides, the CDR3 is TGTGCCAGCAGTGCCGACGGCAGGGGAGGGGGCTACACCTTC. Based on the CDR3 plus reference TRBV2 and TRBJ1-2, the full variable domain is EPEVTQTPSHQVTQMGQEVILRCVPISNHLYFYWYRQILGQKVEFLVSFYNNEISEKSEIFDDQFSVERPDGSNFTLKIRSTKLEDSAMYFCASSADGRGGGYTFGSGTRLTVV.